The entry below gives a single TCR beta chain sequence along with its context. The CDR3 totals 13 residues. The germline V and J ends were trimmed by 3 bases and 6 bases, with 11 bases remaining between them. Germline V lookup: CDR1 MNHNS, CDR2 SASEGT. This sample is part of a study of blood T cell repertoires in COVID-19. Sequenced by immunoSEQ multiplex PCR; TCRdb stores in-frame clones only, minus some. The data show approximately 470,000 clones, 75% to 90% seen once. The clonotype comes from a young woman who had recovered from COVID-19. The chain recombines TRBV6-1 with TRBJ1-2; D perhaps matches TRBD1 (6 bases). Sequenced material: PBMCs or T cells enriched from blood (not recorded which). The CDR3 loop reads CASSEVTGNGYTF. The CDR3 DNA follows: TGTGCCAGCAGTGAGGTAACAGGGAATGGCTACACCTTC.